The source of this T cell receptor (beta chain) is a study of T cell responses to AZD1222 COVID-19 vaccine (dated by TCRdb to the early 2020s). About the investigation overall: TCR sequencing was performed for fewer than 250 trial participants, of whom about 200 were given two doses of AZD1222 and around 25 were given two doses of MenACWY control vaccine. Trial participants were enrolled by age into 18-55, 56-69 and 70-plus year subgroups, with about 150, 28 and 57 TCR-sequenced participants respectively. What the work shows at the level of the full study, not this receptor alone: The 56-69-year group was small, and its depth increase did not reach significance, likely because of low power. Most participants were white British and females outnumbered males, and the authors suggested that clonal diversity may have been underestimated. Nearly half of unique spike-specific TCRs reportedly recognized epitopes outside regions mutated in the B.1.351 and B.1.1.7 variants. Conclusions about previously exposed vaccinees are limited because only a handful of AZD1222 recipients were SARS-CoV-2 seropositive at baseline. Spike-specific TCR breadth and depth rose significantly after two AZD1222 doses compared with day 0 and with MenACWY recipients. The whole spike protein was spanned by vaccine-associated CD4 TCRs, and dominant responses were seen in regions 160-218 and 743-854. Because no samples from the day 14 peak response were available, repertoires could be characterized only after the peak T cell response.

Notes on this clone: Its antigen is currently not known. No much larger clone is present one base from it, and per-base qualities are unavailable.

Via the germline V gene, CDR1 is MNHEY and CDR2 SVGEGT. V sheds 4 bases and J sheds 0 bases, leaving 10 bases between their ends. The cysteine opens and the phenylalanine closes a CDR3 of 14 amino acids. Just CDR3 DNA is preserved here, 42 bases in frame from base 1. The sample's time point, from its label and the paper: about 28 days (+/-7) after the second vaccine dose. Because spike-specific TCR depth and breadth did not differ between the two schedules, AZD1222 recipients who got a second dose at roughly 4 weeks were pooled with those who got a second dose at roughly 12 weeks. The vaccinee samples were drawn from two UK trials, COV001 and COV002, one of which was a single-blind randomized controlled phase 2/3 trial testing AZD1222 (ChAdOx1 nCoV-19) in healthy adults. For TCRbeta chain sequencing, PBMC samples were collected from trial participants at day 0 and at day 28 after the second dose.

The CDR3 regions of human TCRbeta chains were analyzed by immunosequencing. As for the authors' bioinformatics: TCRs in the repertoires were compared against a reference library of SARS-CoV-2-specific TCRs that had been generated with the MIRA antigen-specificity platform. Breadth was defined as the fraction of unique TCRs that were SARS-CoV-2-associated, and depth was defined as the fraction of total T cells that were SARS-CoV-2-associated. Using the MIRA data, every spike-specific TCR was mapped to the spike region that the TCR reacted to and assigned to either a CD4 or a CD8 class. Log10-transformed breadth and depth values were compared by one-way ANOVA with Sidak's multiple comparisons tests. This immuneACCESS table, as held by TCRdb, lists in-frame sequences with V and J called but not all clones. Of the missing ones, under half trace to an unresolved V gene in checked studies; the others have no known cause. For V, J and clone size, that table is used; D and trimming come from the DNA. This sample comprises 200,000 or so clones, 80% to 95% of them detected only once. The top ten constitute about 1% of the sample.

Recombination joined TRBV6-2 or TRBV6-3 with TRBJ2-7; a tentative D call is TRBD2 (6 bases match). The receptor was isolated from an adult who received the AZD1222 COVID-19 vaccine. Here the sequenced sample was peripheral blood, taken 28 days after the second AZD1222 dose. The CDR3 region: CASSSAGPSYEQYF. In nucleotide form, the sequence is TGTGCCAGCAGTTCCGCGGGACCCTCCTACGAGCAGTACTTC.